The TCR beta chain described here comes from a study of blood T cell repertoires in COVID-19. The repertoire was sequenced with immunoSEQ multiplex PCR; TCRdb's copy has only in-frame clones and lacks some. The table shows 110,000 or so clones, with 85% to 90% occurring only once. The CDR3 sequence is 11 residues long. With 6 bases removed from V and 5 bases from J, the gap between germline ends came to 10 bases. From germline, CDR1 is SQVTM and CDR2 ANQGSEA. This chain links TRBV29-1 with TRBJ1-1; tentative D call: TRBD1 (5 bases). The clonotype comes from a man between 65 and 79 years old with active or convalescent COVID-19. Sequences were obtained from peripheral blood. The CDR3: CSVVTDTEAFF. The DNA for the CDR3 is TGCAGCGTCGTGACAGATACTGAAGCTTTCTTT. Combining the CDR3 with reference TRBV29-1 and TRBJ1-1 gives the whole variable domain SAVISQKPSRDICQRGTSLTIQCQVDSQVTMMFWYRQQPGQSLTLIATANQGSEATYESGFVIDKFPISRPNLTFSTLTVSNMSPEDSSIYLCSVVTDTEAFFGQGTRLTVV.